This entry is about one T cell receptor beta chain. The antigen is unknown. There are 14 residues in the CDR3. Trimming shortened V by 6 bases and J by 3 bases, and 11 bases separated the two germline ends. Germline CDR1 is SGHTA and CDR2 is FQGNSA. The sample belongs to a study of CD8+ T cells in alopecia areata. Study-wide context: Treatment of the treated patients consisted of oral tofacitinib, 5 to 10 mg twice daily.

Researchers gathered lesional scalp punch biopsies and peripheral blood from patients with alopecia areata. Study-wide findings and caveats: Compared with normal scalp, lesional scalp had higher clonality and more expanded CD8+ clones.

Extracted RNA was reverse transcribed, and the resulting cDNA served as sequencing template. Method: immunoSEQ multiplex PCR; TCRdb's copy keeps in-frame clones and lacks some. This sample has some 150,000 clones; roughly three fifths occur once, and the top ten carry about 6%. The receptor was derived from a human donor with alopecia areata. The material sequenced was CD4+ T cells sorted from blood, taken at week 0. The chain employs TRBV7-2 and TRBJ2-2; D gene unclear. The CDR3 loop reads CASSFQVDTGELFF. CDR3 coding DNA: TGTGCCAGCAGTTTCCAAGTTGACACCGGGGAGCTGTTTTTT.